This T cell receptor (beta chain) was sequenced for a study of blood T cells in healthy people across ages. About this clonotype itself: Its target is unknown.

Next came a second PCR, run for about 7 to 12 cycles, which used a sample-barcoded 5' primer along with a J-beta primer mix. TCRdb re-called the 5' RACE reads with MiXCR, one entry per CDR3 protein. The sample lists 700,000 or so distinct CDR3 sequences; roughly 41% were seen once. Germline CDR1 and CDR2: LNHDA and SQIVND (reference sequence). Trimming left V 6 bases short and J 2 bases short, with 9 bases between. The CDR3 consists of 13 residues. Extraction of total RNA produced a minimum of 5 micrograms from each sample. Study-level results: Strong correlation was found linking TCR beta diversity to naive T cell percentage. Estimates drawn from one million T cells were deemed to understate diversity.

The clonotype comes from a man older than 75 in good health. The sample consisted of blood. The V and J genes are TRBV19 and TRBJ2-3; the D gene is possibly TRBD1 (5 bases). CDR3: CASRRQYTDTQYF. The DNA for the CDR3 is TGTGCCAGTAGGAGACAGTACACAGATACGCAGTATTTT.